The source of this T cell receptor (beta chain) is a study of T cell repertoires in cytomegalovirus infection. Study observations and caveats: CMV carriers with the relevant HLA were identified by cumulative public TCR beta family frequency.

This CDR3 has 14 residues. The germline gives CDR1 SGDLS, CDR2 YYNGEE. Germline trimming cut 3 bases from V and 7 bases from J; bases unmatched to any gene: 6. A note on this clonotype: The antigen is not known.

TCRdb processed the reads anew with MiXCR; each CDR3 protein has one entry. The repertoire has 200,000 to 250,000 distinct CDR3 sequences, about 38% of them found once; the top ten carry 55% to 60%. This specimen consisted of CD8+ T cells from cultured PBMCs, obtained from culture after CMV antigen stimulation. The receptor's source is a human donor in good health (CMV status not recorded). Some clones in this sample may be carry-over from other donors' samples. The chain employs TRBV9 and TRBJ2-1; TRBD2 aligns across 8 bases. The CDR3 reads CASSGAGDGNEQFF. Written as DNA, the CDR3 is TGTGCCAGCAGCGGAGCGGGAGACGGTAATGAGCAGTTCTTC.